This T cell receptor (beta chain) was retrieved from a study of T-cell memory formation after mild COVID-19. General study findings and limits: That cross-reactive memory joined was suggested by some responding clones appearing in pre-infection memory. Clones that contracted clustered mainly in CM and EM if CD4+ and in EMRA if CD8+.

This clonotype was detected only a few times. As yet, its antigen is unknown. Via MiXCR, TCRdb re-called the 5' RACE reads, giving one row per CDR3 protein. This table holds a few hundred thousand distinct CDR3 sequences, around 15% found once. V dropped 1 base and J dropped 6 bases, with 6 bases sitting between them. In germline, CDR1 is SGHTA, CDR2 FQGNSA. The CDR3 consists of 13 residues. This TCR was sampled from a man aged 18 to 29 who had mild COVID-19 (a few samples of this study predate the infection). Cell type and time point are not known. Material: PBMCs or a T cell subset sorted from them (not recorded which). The chain is built from TRBV7-2 and TRBJ2-2; the D is unclear. The CDR3 reads CASSLGPAGELFF. CDR3 DNA: TGTGCCAGCAGCTTAGGTCCCGCCGGGGAGCTGTTTTTT.